These 5 T cell receptor beta chains came from one sample sequenced in a study of identical twins (dated by TCRdb to 2016 to 2017). Library generation was performed with 5' RACE. The instrument given in TCRdb is Illumina HiSeq 2000. TCRdb itself trimmed the public reads at Q25 with fastp, ran MiXCR and retained productive beta chains. Every entry covers one CDR3 protein and lists the most common genes and DNA from its rows. The table for this sample lists 1.5 million to 2 million distinct CDR3 sequences; roughly 35% of them were counted only once. The ten largest clones add up to under 0.35% of the sample. The sequencing input was cord blood. The source is a newborn girl in good health.

Only a few counts were recorded for this clonotype. The CDR3 spells CASSQERLAGADTQYF. CDR3 nucleotide sequence: TGTGCCAGCAGCCAAGAGAGACTAGCGGGAGCAGATACGCAGTATTTT. The rearrangement links TRBV3-1 to TRBJ2-3; 12 positions agree with TRBD2. Germline V CDR1 and CDR2: LGHDT, YNNKEL (reference sequence). V shed 0 bases and J 4 bases; nucleotides not matched to a gene: 2. The CDR3 length is 16 residues.

This clonotype was detected only a few times. CDR3: CASSLAQGNMNTEAFF. The CDR3 nucleotides are TGCGCCAGCAGCTTGGCCCAGGGCAATATGAACACTGAAGCTTTCTTT. The V call is TRBV5-1, the J call TRBJ1-1; D is perhaps TRBD1 (5 bases). V was trimmed by 0 bases and J by 0 bases, leaving 12 bases between them. From germline, CDR1 is SGHRS and CDR2 YFSETQ. This CDR3 region has 16 residues.

The chain recombines TRBV30 with TRBJ2-6, with D maybe TRBD1 (5 bases). Germline CDR1 reads GTSNPN; CDR2 reads SVGIG (reference sequence). The CDR3 is 14 residues long. V shed 4 bases and J shed 0 bases, with 7 bases lying between them. As DNA, the CDR3 is TGTGCCTGGACCGACAGCTCTGGGGCCAACGTCCTGACTTTC. It codes for CAWTDSSGANVLTF.

This clonotype was counted at least ten times. The J gene is TRBJ2-6, the V gene TRBV4-2, with TRBD2 as a possible D gene (5 bases). Germline CDR1 is LGHNA and CDR2 is YNFKEQ. Trimming took off 4 bases at V and 0 bases at J, with 10 bases between the two ends. The CDR3 sequence is 16 residues long. The CDR3 sequence is CASSRGLTSGANVLTF. The CDR3 DNA follows: TGTGCCAGCAGCCGAGGACTTACCTCTGGGGCCAACGTCCTGACTTTC.

The rearrangement uses TRBV27 and TRBJ2-7; the D gene is possibly TRBD1 (6 bases). V lost 2 bases and J 4 bases, leaving 12 bases between the germline ends. Germline values: CDR1 MNHEY, CDR2 SMNVEV (reference sequence). This CDR3 contains 14 residues. In nucleotides, the CDR3 is TGTGCCAGCAGTTTAGGGGGCAAAAAGTACGAGCAGTACTTC. This encodes CASSLGGKKYEQYF.